The 20 T cell receptor beta chains below come from one sample, sequenced in a study of blood T cell repertoires in COVID-19. Only in-frame clones appear in the TCRdb table, and some are missing; sequencing was by immunoSEQ multiplex PCR. The sample has about 250,000 clones, about 83% seen once; the top ten hold around 5.9%. Material for sequencing was peripheral blood. These receptors originate from a human donor in a cohort sampled during active COVID-19.

J is TRBJ2-3 and V is TRBV5-4; 7 bases align to TRBD2. Germline V gene lookup returns CDR1 SGHNT and CDR2 YYREEE (reference sequence). V shed 3 bases and J 0 bases; nucleotides not matched to a gene: 7. This CDR3 has 16 amino acids. CDR3 sequence: CASSSGGSTSTDTQYF. CDR3 in DNA: TGTGCCAGCAGCTCCGGGGGGAGTACTAGCACAGATACGCAGTATTTT.

J is TRBJ2-5 and V is TRBV4-1, with TRBD1 matching over 7 bases. Trimming cost V 2 bases and J 2 bases; bases outside gene matches: 5. Germline CDR1 reads MGHRA; CDR2 reads YSYEKL. The CDR3 consists of 15 residues. The CDR3 bases are TGCGCCAGCAGCCAATCCCTGGGACAGCAAGAGACCCAGTACTTC. This codes for CASSQSLGQQETQYF.

The J gene is TRBJ2-4, the V gene TRBV9; D might be TRBD2 (6 bases). Trimming left V 0 bases short and J 6 bases short, with 7 bases between. CDR1 and CDR2 (germline): SGDLS, YYNGEE. The CDR3 runs 13 residues. This CDR3 is CASSVGRGNIQYF. The CDR3 nucleotides are TGTGCCAGCAGCGTAGGGAGGGGAAACATTCAGTACTTC. Together with reference TRBV9 and TRBJ2-4, the CDR3 gives the full variable domain: DSGVTQTPKHLITATGQRVTLRCSPRSGDLSVYWYQQSLDQGLQFLIQYYNGEERAKGNILERFSAQQFPDLHSELNLSSLELGDSALYFCASSVGRGNIQYFGAGTRLSVL.

V gene TRBV19 combines with J gene TRBJ2-5; no firm D call. The CDR3 contains 15 residues. V lost 6 bases, J lost 5 bases, and 19 bases lay in between. Germline V gene sequence: CDR1 LNHDA, CDR2 SQIVND (reference sequence). CDR3 nucleotides: TGTGCCAGTAGCGAGACTCACCGGAGCATGGAGACCCAGTACTTC. Translated, it gives CASSETHRSMETQYF.

As regards this clone: The same CDR3 is also encoded by other DNA sequences in this sample. The V and J genes are TRBV27 and TRBJ2-5; 7 bases match TRBD2. J gave up 4 bases and V 2 bases, and 1 base lay outside the gene matches. The germline gives CDR1 MNHEY, CDR2 SMNVEV (reference sequence). The CDR3 spans 13 residues. CDR3 in amino acids: CASSLAGVETQYF. The CDR3 DNA follows: TGTGCCAGCAGTTTAGCGGGAGTAGAGACCCAGTACTTC.

V usage is TRBV7-9 and J usage is TRBJ2-3; perhaps TRBD1 as D (7 bases). Trimming pared 7 bases from V and 2 bases from J, leaving 16 bases between. CDR1 is SEHNR and CDR2 is FQNEAQ in the germline V gene (reference sequence). The CDR3 sequence is 15 residues long. The CDR3 DNA sequence: TGTGCCAGCACCCCGGGGGACAGCTACACAGATACGCAGTATTTT. It encodes CASTPGDSYTDTQYF. The whole variable domain, filled in from reference TRBV7-9 and TRBJ2-3, reads DTGVSQNPRHKITKRGQNVTFRCDPISEHNRLYWYRQTLGQGPEFLTYFQNEAQLEKSRLLSDRFSAERPKGSFSTLEIQRTEQGDSAMYLCASTPGDSYTDTQYFGPGTRLTVL.

The sample holds a few counts of this clone. The chain joins TRBV5-4 to TRBJ1-5; D unclear. Per germline, CDR1 SGHNT and CDR2 YYREEE (reference sequence). Trimming took off 3 bases at V and 4 bases at J, with 14 bases between the two ends. The CDR3 sequence is 15 residues long. CDR3 amino acids: CASSSGSGRNQPQHF. In DNA, the CDR3 is TGTGCCAGCAGCTCGGGGTCCGGACGTAATCAGCCCCAGCATTTT.

The V call is TRBV24-1, the J call TRBJ2-1; TRBD1 is a possible D gene (6 bases). This CDR3 has 14 amino acids. Trimming stripped 9 bases from V and 9 bases from J, with 20 bases between. CDR1 is KGHDR and CDR2 is SFDVKD in the germline V gene. The CDR3 nucleotides read TGTGCCACCGCAAACCCGACAGGTGGGGGTGAGCAGTTCTTC. Encoded protein: CATANPTGGGEQFF.

This clone turned up a few times. The gene calls are TRBV19 and TRBJ1-3, with D possibly being TRBD1 (5 bases). This CDR3 has 15 amino acids. Germline values: CDR1 LNHDA, CDR2 SQIVND (reference sequence). The V end lost 6 bases, the J end lost 3 bases, and 15 bases lay between the germline ends. The CDR3 sequence is CASSPRSGVGNTIYF. The CDR3 DNA reads as TGTGCCAGTAGCCCCCGTTCGGGGGTTGGAAACACCATATATTTT.

The chain uses TRBV11-3 and TRBJ1-1, with D unresolved. V was clipped by 1 base and J by 6 bases, with 12 bases between them. The germline V gene has CDR1 SGHNT and CDR2 YENEEA. CDR3 length equals 14 residues. The CDR3 bases are TGTGCCAGCAGCTTAGCGGCGGGTATTCCTGAAGCTTTCTTT. Translation gives CASSLAAGIPEAFF.

V and J are TRBV3-1 (or the pseudogene TRBV3-2) and TRBJ2-1, with TRBD2 identical over 10 bases. V was pared by 0 bases and J by 9 bases, with 2 bases of the junction left unmatched. CDR1 is LGHDT and CDR2 is YNNKEL in the germline V gene (reference sequence). CDR3 length equals 14 residues. The CDR3 sequence is CASSQESGGGEQFF. For the CDR3, the DNA is TGTGCCAGCAGCCAAGAGAGCGGGGGGGGTGAGCAGTTCTTC.

This chain links TRBV5-4 with TRBJ2-7; no firm D call. With 3 bases removed from V and 2 bases from J, the gap between germline ends came to 9 bases. From germline, CDR1 is SGHNT and CDR2 YYREEE (reference sequence). The CDR3 contains 13 residues. Here the CDR3 reads CASSSPSTYEQYF. The CDR3 nucleotides read TGTGCCAGCAGCTCCCCATCCACCTACGAGCAGTACTTC.

The V gene is TRBV28, the J gene TRBJ2-5, with 7 bases aligning to TRBD1. This CDR3 comprises 15 residues. CDR1 is MDHEN, CDR2 SYDVKM, per germline. With V trimmed by 3 bases and J by 3 bases, 7 bases remained unmatched. CDR3 region: CASSFPLTGKETQYF. DNA for the CDR3: TGTGCCAGCAGTTTCCCCTTGACAGGGAAAGAGACCCAGTACTTC.

This clone appeared once. The chain carries TRBV5-1 and TRBJ1-2; no reliable D call. Germline CDR1 and CDR2: SGHRS and YFSETQ. CDR3 size: 15 residues. V lost 4 bases, J lost 0 bases, and 13 bases lay in between. The chain's CDR3 is CASSTAREANYGYTF. In DNA, the CDR3 is TGCGCCAGCAGCACAGCCCGGGAAGCTAACTATGGCTACACCTTC.

This chain links TRBV28 with TRBJ2-5, with a possible D match to TRBD1 (7 bases). Germline assignment: CDR1 MDHEN and CDR2 SYDVKM. CDR3 length: 16 amino acids. V was cut by 6 bases and J by 5 bases, with 22 bases left in between. The CDR3 protein is CASSGGGSRVAETQYF. The CDR3 nucleotides read TGTGCCAGCAGCGGAGGGGGCTCACGAGTCGCGGAGACCCAGTACTTC.

The gene calls are TRBV6-5 and TRBJ1-1; D possibly corresponds to TRBD1 (5 bases). CDR1 is MNHEY, CDR2 SVGAGI, per germline. Trimming took off 5 bases at V and 9 bases at J, with 13 bases between the two ends. The CDR3 sequence is 12 residues long. The CDR3 is CASSTLDSKAFF. CDR3 bases: TGTGCCAGCAGTACCCTCGACAGTAAAGCTTTCTTT.

The chain recombines TRBV6-1 with TRBJ2-1, with TRBD2 as a possible D gene (6 bases). Germline V gene data show CDR1 as MNHNS and CDR2 as SASEGT. Trimming removed 2 bases at V and 8 bases at J, with 13 bases between. There are 14 residues in the CDR3. The chain's CDR3 is CASSESGREDEQFF. As DNA, the CDR3 is TGTGCCAGCAGTGAAAGCGGTAGGGAGGATGAGCAGTTCTTC.

This clone appeared a few times. The chain employs TRBV28 and TRBJ1-1; possibly TRBD1 for D (5 bases). The CDR3 runs to 16 residues. Germline CDR1 is MDHEN and CDR2 is SYDVKM. Trimming left V 2 bases short and J 4 bases short, with 17 bases between. The CDR3 DNA is TGTGCCAGCAGTTTACGGGTGGGACTCGCGATCACTGAAGCTTTCTTT. Its translation: CASSLRVGLAITEAFF. Full variable domain (missing parts from reference TRBV28 and TRBJ1-1): DVKVTQSSRYLVKRTGEKVFLECVQDMDHENMFWYRQDPGLGLRLIYFSYDVKMKEKGDIPEGYSVSREKKERFSLILESASTNQTSMYLCASSLRVGLAITEAFFGQGTRLTVV.

This chain connects TRBV2 to TRBJ2-5; perhaps TRBD2 as D (5 bases). The V end lost 4 bases, the J end lost 2 bases, and 8 bases lay between the germline ends. CDR3 length: 13 residues. Germline V gene lookup returns CDR1 SNHLY and CDR2 FYNNEI. Here the CDR3 DNA reads TGTGCCAGCAGTGGGGAGAGACAAGAGACCCAGTACTTC. Amino acid sequence: CASSGERQETQYF.

The J gene is TRBJ2-5, the V gene TRBV7-9, with 12 bases matching TRBD1. The CDR3 sequence is 16 residues long. V lost 5 bases and J lost 5; bases outside the gene matches: 9. From germline, CDR1 is SEHNR and CDR2 FQNEAQ (reference sequence). This CDR3 reads CASSPGTGGADETQYF. The DNA of the CDR3 is TGTGCCAGCAGCCCCGGGACAGGGGGCGCGGATGAGACCCAGTACTTC.